This T cell receptor (beta chain) comes out of a study of blood T cell repertoires in COVID-19. Per the original data handling: Researchers report that nucleated cell counts were estimated from reference gene primer amplification. The assay was immunoSEQ multiplex PCR, and TCRdb's table has in-frame clones only and misses some. V, J and clone size were drawn from that table, and D and trimming were deduced from the DNA. Among about 120,000 clones listed, roughly 86% were seen once. The Seattle patients joined while their infection was active and were tracked longitudinally afterward. The receptor was derived from a woman in her seventies with COVID-19, enrolled during active disease. Sequencing used peripheral blood.

The CDR3 coding sequence is TGTGCCAGCTCACGCCGGACAGGGGAGGCCGAGCAGTACTTC. Amino acid sequence: CASSRRTGEAEQYF. The V call is TRBV18, the J call TRBJ2-7; TRBD1 agrees at 9 bases. The CDR3 has 14 residues. The germline CDR1 and CDR2 sequences are KGHSH and LQKENI. V lost 4 bases, J lost 6 bases, and 7 bases stayed unmatched.